This T cell receptor beta chain stems from a study of early T cells in non-severe SARS-CoV-2 infection. At the level of the study: Chains were unpaired, as sequencing was done on bulk RNA from unsorted whole blood.

In TCRdb, the 5' RACE reads were re-called with MiXCR into one record per CDR3 protein. The sample consists of 20,000 to 25,000 distinct CDR3 sequences, about 5.6% of them appearing once. This clonotype has at least ten counts. Between the trimmed V and J ends, which lost 5 bases and 2 bases, there was a span of 9 bases. This CDR3 contains 13 residues. Germline V CDR1 and CDR2: SGHTA, FQGNSA. The clonotype was recovered from an adult who was a healthcare worker with PCR-confirmed SARS-CoV-2 infection or an uninfected control (not recorded which). Sequenced: whole blood. This chain uses TRBV7-2 with TRBJ2-5; D call uncertain. The CDR3 loop reads CASSPRIQETQYF. In nucleotides, the CDR3 is TGTGCCAGCAGCCCTCGTATTCAAGAGACCCAGTACTTC.